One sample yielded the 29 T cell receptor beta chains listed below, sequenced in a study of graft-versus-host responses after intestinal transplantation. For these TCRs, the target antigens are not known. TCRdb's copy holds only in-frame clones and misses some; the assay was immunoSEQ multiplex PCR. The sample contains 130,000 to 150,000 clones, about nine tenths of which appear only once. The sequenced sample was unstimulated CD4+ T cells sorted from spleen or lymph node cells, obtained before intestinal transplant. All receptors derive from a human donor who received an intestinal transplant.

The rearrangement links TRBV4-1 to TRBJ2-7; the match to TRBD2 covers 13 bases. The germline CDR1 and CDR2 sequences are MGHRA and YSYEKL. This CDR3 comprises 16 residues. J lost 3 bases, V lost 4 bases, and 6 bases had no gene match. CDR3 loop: CASSPTSGRTIYEQYF. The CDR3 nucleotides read TGCGCCAGCAGCCCGACTAGCGGGAGGACTATCTACGAGCAGTACTTC.

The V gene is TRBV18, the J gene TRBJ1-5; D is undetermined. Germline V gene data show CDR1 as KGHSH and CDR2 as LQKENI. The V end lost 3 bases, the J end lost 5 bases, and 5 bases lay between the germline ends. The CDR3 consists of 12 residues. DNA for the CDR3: TGTGCCAGCTCACCGACGGATCAGCCCCAGCATTTT. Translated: CASSPTDQPQHF.

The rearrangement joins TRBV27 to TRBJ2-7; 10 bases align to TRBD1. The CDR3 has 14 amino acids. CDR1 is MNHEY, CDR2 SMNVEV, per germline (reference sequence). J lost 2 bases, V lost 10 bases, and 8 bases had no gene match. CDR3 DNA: TGTGCCAACAGCTGGACAGGGGGACCCTACGAGCAGTACTTC. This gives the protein CANSWTGGPYEQYF.

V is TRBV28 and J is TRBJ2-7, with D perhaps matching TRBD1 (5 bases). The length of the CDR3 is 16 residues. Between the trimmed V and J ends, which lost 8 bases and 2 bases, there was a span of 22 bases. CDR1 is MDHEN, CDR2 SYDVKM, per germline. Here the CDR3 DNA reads TGTGCCAGCCGAGGACGACAGAGGACGTCAACCTACGAGCAGTACTTC. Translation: CASRGRQRTSTYEQYF.

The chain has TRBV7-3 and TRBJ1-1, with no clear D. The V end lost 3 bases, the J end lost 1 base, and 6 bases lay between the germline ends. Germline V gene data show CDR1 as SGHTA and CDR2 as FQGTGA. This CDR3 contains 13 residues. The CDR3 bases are TGTGCCAGCAGCTTGGTCGGGAACACTGAAGCTTTCTTT. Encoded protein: CASSLVGNTEAFF.

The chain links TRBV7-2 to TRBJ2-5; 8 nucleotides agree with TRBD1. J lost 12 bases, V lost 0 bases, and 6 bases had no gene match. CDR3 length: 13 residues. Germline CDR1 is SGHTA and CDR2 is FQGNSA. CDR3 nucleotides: TGTGCCAGCAGCTTAGCCGGACAGGGAAGGGAGTACTTC. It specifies CASSLAGQGREYF.

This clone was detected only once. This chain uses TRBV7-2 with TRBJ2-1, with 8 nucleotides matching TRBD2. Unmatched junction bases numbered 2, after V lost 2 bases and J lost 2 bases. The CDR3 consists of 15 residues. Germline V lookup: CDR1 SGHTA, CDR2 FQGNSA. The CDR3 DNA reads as TGTGCCAGCAGCTTACCCGGGAGGGCCTACAATGAGCAGTTCTTC. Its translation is CASSLPGRAYNEQFF.

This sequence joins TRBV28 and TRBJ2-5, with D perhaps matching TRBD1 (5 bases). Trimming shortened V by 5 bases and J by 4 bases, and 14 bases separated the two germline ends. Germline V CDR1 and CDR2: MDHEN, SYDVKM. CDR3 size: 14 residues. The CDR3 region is CASSITGTRETQYF. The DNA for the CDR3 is TGTGCCAGCAGTATTACAGGTACCCGAGAGACCCAGTACTTC.

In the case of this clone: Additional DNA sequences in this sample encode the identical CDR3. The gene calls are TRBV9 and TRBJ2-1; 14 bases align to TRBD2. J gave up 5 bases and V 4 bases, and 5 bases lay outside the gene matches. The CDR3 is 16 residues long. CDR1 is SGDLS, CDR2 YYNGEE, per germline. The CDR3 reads CASSLGLAGGDNEQFF. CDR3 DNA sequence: TGTGCCAGCAGCTTAGGACTAGCGGGGGGTGACAATGAGCAGTTCTTC.

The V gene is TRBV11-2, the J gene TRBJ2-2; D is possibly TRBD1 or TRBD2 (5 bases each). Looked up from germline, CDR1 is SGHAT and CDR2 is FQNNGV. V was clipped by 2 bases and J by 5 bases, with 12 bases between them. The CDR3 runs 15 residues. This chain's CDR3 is CASSLTLAGTGELFF. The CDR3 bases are TGTGCCAGCAGCTTAACTCTAGCAGGGACCGGGGAGCTGTTTTTT.

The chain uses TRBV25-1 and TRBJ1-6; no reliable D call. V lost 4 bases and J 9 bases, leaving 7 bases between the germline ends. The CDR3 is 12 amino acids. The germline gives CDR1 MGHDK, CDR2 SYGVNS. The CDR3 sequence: CASSGDVSPLHF. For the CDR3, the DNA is TGTGCCAGCAGTGGAGACGTTTCACCCCTCCACTTT.

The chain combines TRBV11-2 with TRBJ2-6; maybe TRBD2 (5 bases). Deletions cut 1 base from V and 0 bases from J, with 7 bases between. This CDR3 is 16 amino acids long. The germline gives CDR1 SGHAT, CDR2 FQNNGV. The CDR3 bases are TGTGCCAGCAGCTTAGGAGCGGCCTCTGGGGCCAACGTCCTGACTTTC. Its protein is CASSLGAASGANVLTF.

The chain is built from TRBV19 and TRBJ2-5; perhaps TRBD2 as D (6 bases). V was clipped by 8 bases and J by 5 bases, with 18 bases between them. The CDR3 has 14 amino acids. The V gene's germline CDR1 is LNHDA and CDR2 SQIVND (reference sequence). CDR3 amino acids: CASGTGLARETQYF. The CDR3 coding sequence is TGTGCCAGTGGAACGGGGCTAGCGAGGGAGACCCAGTACTTC.

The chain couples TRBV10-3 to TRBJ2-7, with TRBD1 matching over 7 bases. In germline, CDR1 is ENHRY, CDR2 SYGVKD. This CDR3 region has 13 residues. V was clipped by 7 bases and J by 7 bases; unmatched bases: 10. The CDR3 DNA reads TGTGCCATCACAAACAGGGGATCGGGTGAGCAGTACTTC. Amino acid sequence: CAITNRGSGEQYF.

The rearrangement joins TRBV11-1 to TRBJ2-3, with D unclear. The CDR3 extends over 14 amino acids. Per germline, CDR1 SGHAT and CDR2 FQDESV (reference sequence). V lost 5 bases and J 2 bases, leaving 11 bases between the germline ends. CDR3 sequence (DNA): TGTGCCAGCAGCCCGATTCGAGACACAGATACGCAGTATTTT. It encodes CASSPIRDTDTQYF.

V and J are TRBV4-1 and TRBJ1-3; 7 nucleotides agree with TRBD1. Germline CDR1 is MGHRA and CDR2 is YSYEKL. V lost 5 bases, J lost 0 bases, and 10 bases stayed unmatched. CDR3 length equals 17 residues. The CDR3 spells CASSARDSRDSGNTIYF. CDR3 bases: TGCGCCAGCAGCGCCCGGGACAGTCGGGACTCTGGAAACACCATATATTTT.

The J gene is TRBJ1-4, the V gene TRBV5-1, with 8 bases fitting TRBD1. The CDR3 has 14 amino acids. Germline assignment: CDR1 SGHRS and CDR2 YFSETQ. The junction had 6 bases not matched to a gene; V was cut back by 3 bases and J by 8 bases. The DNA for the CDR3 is TGCGCCAGCAGCTGGACAGGGAAACAAGAAAAACTGTTTTTT. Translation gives CASSWTGKQEKLFF.

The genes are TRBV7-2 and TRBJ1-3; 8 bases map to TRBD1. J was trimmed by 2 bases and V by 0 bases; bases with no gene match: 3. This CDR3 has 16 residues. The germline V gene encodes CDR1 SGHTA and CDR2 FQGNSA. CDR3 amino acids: CASSLAPDRAGNTIYF. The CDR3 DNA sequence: TGTGCCAGCAGCTTAGCCCCGGACAGGGCTGGAAACACCATATATTTT.

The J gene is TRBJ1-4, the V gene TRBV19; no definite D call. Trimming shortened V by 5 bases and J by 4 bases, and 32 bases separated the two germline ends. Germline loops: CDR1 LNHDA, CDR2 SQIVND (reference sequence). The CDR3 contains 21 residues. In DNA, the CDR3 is TGTGCCAGTAGTGGGTCAGGAGGAGGAGAGGCCCCATCACTTTTTAATGAAAAACTGTTTTTT. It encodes CASSGSGGGEAPSLFNEKLFF. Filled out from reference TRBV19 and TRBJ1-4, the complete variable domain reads DGGITQSPKYLFRKEGQNVTLSCEQNLNHDAMYWYRQDPGQGLRLIYYSQIVNDFQKGDIAEGYSVSREKKESFPLTVTSAQKNPTAFYLCASSGSGGGEAPSLFNEKLFFGSGTQLSVL.

CDR3 residues: CAISGPGLSEQFF. The CDR3 bases are TGTGCCATCAGTGGGCCGGGACTCAGTGAGCAGTTCTTC. The rearrangement joins TRBV10-3 to TRBJ2-1; D perhaps matches TRBD2 (6 bases). Germline values: CDR1 ENHRY, CDR2 SYGVKD. The V gene lost 4 bases and the J gene lost 9 bases, with 13 bases spanning the gap. There are 13 residues in the CDR3.

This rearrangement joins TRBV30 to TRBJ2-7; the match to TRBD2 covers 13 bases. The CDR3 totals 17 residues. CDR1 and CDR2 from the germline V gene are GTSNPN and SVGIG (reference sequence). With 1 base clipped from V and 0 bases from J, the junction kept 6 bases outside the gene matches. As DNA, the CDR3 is TGTGCCTGGAGTGCAGGGACTAGCGGGACGTTCTCCTACGAGCAGTACTTC. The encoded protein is CAWSAGTSGTFSYEQYF.

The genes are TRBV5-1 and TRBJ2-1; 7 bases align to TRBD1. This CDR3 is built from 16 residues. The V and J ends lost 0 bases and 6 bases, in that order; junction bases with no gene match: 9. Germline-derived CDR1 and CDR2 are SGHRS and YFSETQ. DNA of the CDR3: TGCGCCAGCAGCTTGGCCGGGCAGGGGGAAGGCAATGAGCAGTTCTTC. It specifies CASSLAGQGEGNEQFF.

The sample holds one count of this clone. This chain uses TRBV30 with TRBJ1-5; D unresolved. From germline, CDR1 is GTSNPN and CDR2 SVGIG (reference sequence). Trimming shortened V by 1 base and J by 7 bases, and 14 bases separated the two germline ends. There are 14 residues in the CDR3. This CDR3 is CAWSAYRTDQPQHF. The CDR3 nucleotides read TGTGCCTGGAGTGCCTATCGGACGGACCAGCCCCAGCATTTT.

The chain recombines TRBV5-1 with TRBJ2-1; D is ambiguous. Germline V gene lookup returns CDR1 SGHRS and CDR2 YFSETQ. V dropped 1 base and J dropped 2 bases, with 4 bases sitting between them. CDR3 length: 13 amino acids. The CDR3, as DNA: TGCGCCAGCAGCTTGTTGGCCTACAATGAGCAGTTCTTC. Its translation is CASSLLAYNEQFF.

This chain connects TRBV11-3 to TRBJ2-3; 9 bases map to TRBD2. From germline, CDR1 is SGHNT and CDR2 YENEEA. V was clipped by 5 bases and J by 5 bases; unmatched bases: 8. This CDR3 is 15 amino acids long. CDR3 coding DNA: TGTGCCAGCAGCCAAGGGACTAGCTTGGTAGATACGCAGTATTTT. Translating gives CASSQGTSLVDTQYF.

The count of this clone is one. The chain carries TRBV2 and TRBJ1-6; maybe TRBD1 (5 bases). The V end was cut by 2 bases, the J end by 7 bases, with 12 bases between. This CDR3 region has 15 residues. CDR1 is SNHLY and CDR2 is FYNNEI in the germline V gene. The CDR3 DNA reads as TGTGCCAGCAGTGAATCCAGGGCGGCCAATTCACCCCTCCACTTT. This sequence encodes CASSESRAANSPLHF.

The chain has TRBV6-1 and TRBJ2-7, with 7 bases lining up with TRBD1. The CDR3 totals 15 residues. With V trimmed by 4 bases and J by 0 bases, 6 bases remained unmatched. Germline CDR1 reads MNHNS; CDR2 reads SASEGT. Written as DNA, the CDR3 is TGTGCCAGCAGTGCACGGACAGGCCACTCCTACGAGCAGTACTTC. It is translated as CASSARTGHSYEQYF.

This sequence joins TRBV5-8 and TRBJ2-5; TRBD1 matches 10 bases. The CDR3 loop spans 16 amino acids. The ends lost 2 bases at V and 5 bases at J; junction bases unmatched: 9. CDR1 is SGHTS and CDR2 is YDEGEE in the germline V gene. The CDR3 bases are TGTGCCAGCAGCTTTATGGGGACAGGGGAGAGGGAGACCCAGTACTTC. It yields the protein CASSFMGTGERETQYF.

CDR3 in DNA: TGTGCCAGCAGTCTAGCGGGAGGTGGTACCGGGGAGCTGTTTTTT. Translating gives CASSLAGGGTGELFF. V usage is TRBV2 and J usage is TRBJ2-2; 11 bases agree with TRBD2. V was clipped by 5 bases and J by 5 bases; unmatched bases: 4. The CDR3 has 15 amino acids. The germline CDR1 and CDR2 sequences are SNHLY and FYNNEI.